The sequence of this TCR beta chain was determined in a study of blood T cell repertoires in COVID-19. Turning to the study itself: Collection of acute and convalescent COVID-19 samples took place in the United States, Italy and Spain. PBMCs, B-cell-depleted T cells, or T cells provided the cDNA or gDNA that made up the material.

Authors' analysis steps: Amplifying reference gene primers gave estimates of nucleated cell counts. TCRdb keeps only in-frame clones here, not all; method: immunoSEQ multiplex PCR. The V and J calls and the clone size are those of that table, but D and trimming were determined from the DNA. This table holds roughly 230,000 clones, 75% to 90% found once. In germline, CDR1 is SQVTM, CDR2 ANQGSEA. V was pared by 7 bases and J by 1 base, with 16 bases between. This CDR3 has 14 amino acids. The TCR comes from a man aged 35-49 years with acute or convalescent COVID-19. The rearrangement joins TRBV29-1 to TRBJ1-1; tentatively, D is TRBD1 (5 bases). Sample: peripheral blood. The CDR3 protein is CSAKTRGSNTEAFF. The CDR3 DNA reads as TGCAGCGCCAAAACTCGGGGGTCGAACACTGAAGCTTTCTTT.